The 10 T cell receptor beta chains presented below share a single source sample, sequenced in a study of blood T cell repertoires in COVID-19. Produced via immunoSEQ multiplex PCR; TCRdb's table is partial and in-frame only. The sample gives tens of thousands of clones, around four fifths of which show up once; around two thirds is in the top ten. Sequenced input: peripheral blood. The receptors were sampled from a man aged 65-85 years with acute or convalescent COVID-19.

The CDR3 DNA is TGCGCCAGCAGCCCTAGAAAGGGACTATCCACAGATACGCAGTATTTT. This sequence encodes CASSPRKGLSTDTQYF. The chain is built from TRBV4-1 and TRBJ2-3; 7 bases are a match to TRBD2. Looked up from germline, CDR1 is MGHRA and CDR2 is YSYEKL. Trimming took 4 bases from V and 2 from J; bases not matched to a gene: 9. The CDR3 extends over 16 amino acids.

The chain combines TRBV27 with TRBJ2-7; tentative D call: TRBD2 (5 bases). CDR1 MNHEY and CDR2 SMNVEV come from the germline V gene (reference sequence). This CDR3 spans 16 amino acids. Deletions cut 7 bases from V and 6 bases from J, with 25 bases between. The CDR3, as DNA: TGTGCCAGCAATTTGATCGAATGGCGAGGGCCGGGCGAGCAGTACTTC. This gives the protein CASNLIEWRGPGEQYF.

This clone was counted a few times. This sequence joins TRBV7-8 and TRBJ1-1, with TRBD1 matching 7 bases. This CDR3 is built from 14 residues. Germline trimming cut 5 bases from V and 1 base from J; bases unmatched to any gene: 4. The germline V gene has CDR1 SGHVS and CDR2 FQNEAQ. The CDR3 DNA reads as TGTGCCAGCAGCCTAGGGACAGCGAACACTGAAGCTTTCTTT. It encodes CASSLGTANTEAFF.

This chain links TRBV30 with TRBJ2-3; weak D call: TRBD2 (7 bases). Germline lookup yields CDR1 GTSNPN and CDR2 SVGIG (reference sequence). The CDR3 has 19 residues. The V gene lost 4 bases and the J gene lost 1 base, with 27 bases spanning the gap. The CDR3 bases are TGTGCCTGGAAGGGAGAAACGGGAAGGGAGGGGGGCGGCACAGATACGCAGTATTTT. Translating it yields CAWKGETGREGGGTDTQYF.

The CDR3 region is CASSQDMSVPTDTQYF. CDR3 DNA: TGCGCCAGCAGCCAAGATATGTCGGTGCCCACAGATACGCAGTATTTT. The chain employs TRBV4-3 and TRBJ2-3; no clear D. This CDR3 has 16 amino acids. The ends were cut back, 0 bases at V and 2 bases at J, with 12 bases in the middle. Germline V lookup: CDR1 LGHNA, CDR2 YSLEER.

V and J are TRBV13 and TRBJ1-2; TRBD1 aligns across 10 bases. This CDR3 comprises 15 residues. CDR1 and CDR2 from the germline V gene are PRHDT and FYEKMQ (reference sequence). The ends lost 6 bases at V and 1 base at J; junction bases unmatched: 5. CDR3 in amino acids: CASRGQGFFNYGYTF. CDR3 in DNA: TGTGCCAGCAGGGGACAGGGGTTTTTTAACTATGGCTACACCTTC.

The count of this clone is one. V is TRBV11-2 and J is TRBJ1-6, with D uncertain. The V gene's germline CDR1 is SGHAT and CDR2 FQNNGV. The CDR3 is 14 residues long. V was shortened by 1 base and J by 8 bases, with 9 bases between the two germline ends. CDR3 region: CASSLVGIYSPLHF. CDR3 coding DNA: TGTGCCAGCAGCTTAGTGGGCATCTATTCACCCCTCCACTTT.

The V call is TRBV18, the J call TRBJ1-2; D gene unclear. Trimming left V 1 base short and J 2 bases short, with 11 bases between. This CDR3 contains 15 residues. The V gene's germline CDR1 is KGHSH and CDR2 LQKENI. The CDR3 nucleotides read TGTGCCAGCTCACCACTAACAGTTATGAACTATGGCTACACCTTC. It codes for CASSPLTVMNYGYTF.

The chain recombines TRBV9 with TRBJ2-3; D remains unclear. CDR1 SGDLS and CDR2 YYNGEE come from the germline V gene. V shed 3 bases and J shed 2 bases, with 4 bases lying between them. The CDR3 contains 12 residues. The CDR3: CASSAFTDTQYF. CDR3 nucleotides: TGTGCCAGCAGCGCATTCACAGATACGCAGTATTTT.

This chain links TRBV3-1 (or the pseudogene TRBV3-2) with TRBJ2-7; D is unresolved. Germline V gene data show CDR1 as LGHDT and CDR2 as YNNKEL (reference sequence). Between the trimmed V and J ends, which lost 4 bases and 2 bases, there was a span of 15 bases. CDR3 length equals 15 residues. This CDR3 is CASSLLSLPAYEQYF. CDR3 nucleotides: TGTGCCAGCAGCCTCCTCAGTCTCCCAGCCTACGAGCAGTACTTC.